This T cell receptor beta chain was captured by sequencing in a study of blood T cell repertoires in COVID-19. Study-level information: Samples representing acute and convalescent COVID-19 were sourced from the United States, Italy and Spain. From T cells, B-cell-depleted T cells, or PBMCs came the material, which was cDNA or gDNA.

CDR1 and CDR2 (germline): KGHSH, LQKENI. This CDR3 contains 14 residues. V lost 4 bases, J lost 5 bases, and 6 bases stayed unmatched. Those enrolled in Seattle joined during active infection and were followed longitudinally afterward. Method: immunoSEQ multiplex PCR; TCRdb's copy keeps in-frame clones and lacks some. The data show almost 350,000 clones, with 89% seen just once and 3% to 4.5% held by the top ten. Material: peripheral blood. The chain has TRBV18 and TRBJ1-1, with 8 bases identical to TRBD1. This receptor was taken from a woman aged 55-70 years with COVID-19, enrolled during active disease. CDR3 bases: TGTGCCAGCTCACGCGACAGGGGAAGGACTGAAGCTTTCTTT. Encoded protein: CASSRDRGRTEAFF.